The 15 T cell receptor beta chains below were found in one sample sequenced in a study of blood T cell repertoires in COVID-19. Data came from immunoSEQ multiplex PCR; TCRdb stores just in-frame clones and leaves some out. Of 250,000 to 400,000 clones in the sample, more than 75% were seen once. Sequencing was performed on peripheral blood. The receptors were gathered from a man aged 45 to 65 with active or convalescent COVID-19.

This sequence joins TRBV30 and TRBJ1-3; D gene unclear. Germline V CDR1 and CDR2: GTSNPN, SVGIG (reference sequence). The CDR3 is 14 amino acids. Trimming shortened V by 3 bases and J by 0 bases, and 9 bases separated the two germline ends. As DNA, the CDR3 is TGTGCCTGGAGGCGGCAGACCTCTGGAAACACCATATATTTT. As protein: CAWRRQTSGNTIYF.

The CDR3 region has the DNA TGTGCCAGCAGTGAACTGGGCAGGGGGCTTGAAAAACTGTTTTTT. The encoded protein is CASSELGRGLEKLFF. This chain uses TRBV2 with TRBJ1-4; 8 positions agree with TRBD1. The V and J ends lost 2 bases and 7 bases, in that order; junction bases with no gene match: 6. In germline, CDR1 is SNHLY, CDR2 FYNNEI. The CDR3 is 15 amino acids.

The genes are TRBV2 and TRBJ1-6; D uncertain. The germline V gene encodes CDR1 SNHLY and CDR2 FYNNEI. Deletions cut 3 bases from V and 6 bases from J, with 12 bases between. There are 15 residues in the CDR3. The CDR3 DNA is TGTGCCAGCAGTGAGTTTCTGTTGGCTAATTCACCCCTCCACTTT. Its protein is CASSEFLLANSPLHF.

The chain couples TRBV19 to TRBJ1-6; D unresolved. The CDR3 is made up of 13 amino acids. V lost 4 bases to trimming and J lost 3 bases, with 4 bases between them. Germline CDR1 reads LNHDA; CDR2 reads SQIVND (reference sequence). CDR3 residues: CASSTGYNSPLHF. DNA of the CDR3: TGTGCCAGTAGTACAGGCTATAATTCACCCCTCCACTTT.

The chain recombines TRBV5-4 with TRBJ2-3; 7 nucleotides match TRBD2. J gave up 5 bases and V 4 bases, and 10 bases lay outside the gene matches. CDR1 and CDR2 from the germline V gene are SGHNT and YYREEE (reference sequence). The CDR3 is made up of 15 amino acids. The CDR3 DNA is TGTGCCAGCAGCATGGGGCGGGGGAGAGGAGATACGCAGTATTTT. Translation gives CASSMGRGRGDTQYF.

This rearrangement joins TRBV3-1 (or the pseudogene TRBV3-2) to TRBJ1-3; TRBD1 agrees at 9 bases. The germline V gene encodes CDR1 LGHDT and CDR2 YNNKEL (reference sequence). This CDR3 has 18 residues. V dropped 1 base and J dropped 0; count of bases not matched to a gene: 7. The CDR3 is CASSQVALTGGSGNTIYF. CDR3 nucleotides: TGTGCCAGCAGCCAAGTCGCTCTGACAGGGGGCTCTGGAAACACCATATATTTT.

This rearrangement joins TRBV15 to TRBJ2-7; no firm D call. Germline-derived CDR1 and CDR2 are LNHNV and YYDKDF (reference sequence). V shed 3 bases and J shed 2 bases, with 14 bases lying between them. The CDR3 contains 15 residues. CDR3 nucleotides: TGTGCCACCAGCAGGGAAGGTACAGTTACCTACGAGCAGTACTTC. This translates into CATSREGTVTYEQYF.

This chain connects TRBV13 to TRBJ2-3; TRBD2 matches at 8 bases. V gave up 0 bases and J gave up 2 bases; unmatched junction bases: 7. In germline, CDR1 is PRHDT, CDR2 FYEKMQ (reference sequence). The CDR3 has 17 amino acids. This CDR3 reads CASSLGGSGISTDTQYF. The CDR3 DNA follows: TGTGCCAGCAGCTTAGGCGGTAGCGGGATTTCCACAGATACGCAGTATTTT. Full variable domain (remainder filled in from reference TRBV13 and TRBJ2-3): AAGVIQSPRHLIKEKRETATLKCYPIPRHDTVYWYQQGPGQDPQFLISFYEKMQSDKGSIPDRFSAQQFSDYHSELNMSSLELGDSALYFCASSLGGSGISTDTQYFGPGTRLTVL.

The chain recombines TRBV5-8 with TRBJ2-1; perhaps TRBD2 as D (6 bases). V lost 3 bases and J lost 9, with 19 bases in between. The CDR3 spans 15 residues. Germline V gene sequence: CDR1 SGHTS, CDR2 YDEGEE. The CDR3 nucleotides are TGTGCCAGCAGCTATGGCCTCGGGAGTAAGGTTGAGCAGTTCTTC. It codes for CASSYGLGSKVEQFF. The whole variable domain, filled in from reference TRBV5-8 and TRBJ2-1, reads EAGVTQSPTHLIKTRGQQATLRCSPISGHTSVYWYQQALGLGLQFLLWYDEGEERNRGNFPPRFSGRQFPNYSSELNVNALELEDSALYLCASSYGLGSKVEQFFGPGTRLTVL.

This clone was detected only a few times. DNA of the CDR3: TGTGCCAGCAGCCGTCAAGGGGGCAATACGAACACTGAAGCTTTCTTT. As protein: CASSRQGGNTNTEAFF. The chain carries TRBV2 and TRBJ1-1; the match to TRBD1 covers 7 bases. From germline, CDR1 is SNHLY and CDR2 FYNNEI. V shed 6 bases, J shed 1 base, and the junction held 11 bases outside the gene matches. This CDR3 contains 16 residues.

This chain links TRBV19 with TRBJ1-1; 11 nucleotides agree with TRBD1. Germline CDR1 reads LNHDA; CDR2 reads SQIVND (reference sequence). The CDR3 consists of 18 residues. Losses at the gene ends were 5 bases for V and 5 bases for J; bases not matched to a gene: 16. The CDR3 bases are TGTGCCAGTAGTCCTCAAATTGGGGGGACAGGGGGATTTACTGAAGCTTTCTTT. Encoded protein: CASSPQIGGTGGFTEAFF.

This clone showed up just once. The J gene is TRBJ2-3, the V gene TRBV5-6; 7 positions agree with TRBD2. The germline gives CDR1 SGHDT, CDR2 YYEEEE. The CDR3 runs to 15 residues. Trimming cost V 1 base and J 2 bases; bases outside gene matches: 4. CDR3 DNA sequence: TGTGCCAGCAGCTTGACTAGCGAATCCACAGATACGCAGTATTTT. Protein: CASSLTSESTDTQYF.

V usage is TRBV19 and J usage is TRBJ1-5, with 7 bases identical to TRBD1. Germline V gene data show CDR1 as LNHDA and CDR2 as SQIVND (reference sequence). Unmatched junction bases numbered 3, after V lost 5 bases and J lost 2 bases. This CDR3 is built from 14 residues. CDR3 residues: CASSAGQGNQPQHF. Written as DNA, the CDR3 is TGTGCCAGTAGTGCAGGACAGGGCAATCAGCCCCAGCATTTT.

Points on this clone: Other DNA sequences of this sample code for an identical CDR3. Here the CDR3 DNA reads TGTGCCAGCAGCCCAGGGGGGGAAAAACTGTTTTTT. Amino acid sequence: CASSPGGEKLFF. This rearrangement joins TRBV7-9 to TRBJ1-4; 7 positions match TRBD1. The V and J ends lost 5 bases and 8 bases, in that order; junction bases with no gene match: 2. Germline assignment: CDR1 SEHNR and CDR2 FQNEAQ (reference sequence). The CDR3 covers 12 residues.

The chain couples TRBV18 to TRBJ2-3; D possibly corresponds to TRBD1 (7 bases). The V end was cut by 4 bases, the J end by 2 bases, with 13 bases between. Germline-derived CDR1 and CDR2 are KGHSH and LQKENI. CDR3 length: 15 residues. The CDR3 region is CASSRSGGHTDTQYF. The DNA for the CDR3 is TGTGCCAGCTCACGGTCAGGGGGGCACACAGATACGCAGTATTTT.